Following are 32 T cell receptor beta chains from one sample sequenced in a study of cytomegalovirus exposure and HLA in healthy donors. Produced via immunoSEQ multiplex PCR; TCRdb's table is partial and in-frame only. The data hold approximately 100,000 clones, with approximately 90% observed a single time. Sequenced sample: PBMCs. These receptors all come from a woman under 30 in good health and CMV-seropositive.

This chain links TRBV4-1 with TRBJ2-1; TRBD2 might be the D (6 bases). The CDR3 is 17 amino acids. Germline CDR1 and CDR2: MGHRA and YSYEKL. V lost 1 base to trimming and J lost 3 bases, with 16 bases between them. As DNA, the CDR3 is TGCGCCAGCAGCCAAGTAGGTGCGGGGCCTCACTACAATGAGCAGTTCTTC. Translating it yields CASSQVGAGPHYNEQFF.

J is TRBJ2-7 and V is TRBV2; maybe TRBD1 (5 bases). The germline V gene encodes CDR1 SNHLY and CDR2 FYNNEI. V shed 3 bases and J shed 0 bases, with 9 bases lying between them. The length of the CDR3 is 14 residues. CDR3 in DNA: TGTGCCAGCAGTGACCAGGACAACTCCTACGAGCAGTACTTC. Encoded protein: CASSDQDNSYEQYF. Combining the CDR3 with reference TRBV2 and TRBJ2-7 gives the whole variable domain EPEVTQTPSHQVTQMGQEVILRCVPISNHLYFYWYRQILGQKVEFLVSFYNNEISEKSEIFDDQFSVERPDGSNFTLKIRSTKLEDSAMYFCASSDQDNSYEQYFGPGTRLTVT.

The chain employs TRBV19 and TRBJ2-2, with TRBD1 identical over 10 bases. CDR3 length: 18 amino acids. Germline-derived CDR1 and CDR2 are LNHDA and SQIVND (reference sequence). Germline trimming cut 5 bases from V and 4 bases from J; bases unmatched to any gene: 13. CDR3 sequence reads: CASSAGAGTGDFTGELFF. DNA for the CDR3: TGTGCCAGTAGTGCGGGGGCCGGGACAGGGGATTTCACCGGGGAGCTGTTTTTT.

V usage is TRBV5-6 and J usage is TRBJ1-4; D might be TRBD1 (5 bases). CDR1 and CDR2 (germline): SGHDT, YYEEEE. The CDR3 contains 19 residues. Between the trimmed V and J ends, which lost 4 bases and 3 bases, there was a span of 25 bases. CDR3 residues: CASSHEAYTVGGANEKLFF. The DNA of the CDR3 is TGTGCCAGCAGCCATGAGGCCTACACGGTTGGAGGGGCTAATGAAAAACTGTTTTTT.

This sequence joins TRBV15 and TRBJ2-7; 9 nucleotides agree with TRBD2. Germline-derived CDR1 and CDR2 are LNHNV and YYDKDF (reference sequence). V trimming: 5 bases; J trimming: 2 bases; junction bases outside the gene matches: 16. This CDR3 contains 18 residues. The chain's CDR3 is CATSPRAAQGGGAYEQYF. The CDR3 region has the DNA TGTGCCACCAGCCCCCGGGCGGCCCAGGGCGGGGGGGCCTACGAGCAGTACTTC.

This clone appeared a few times. This chain joins TRBV19 and TRBJ2-7; a weak D match, TRBD2 (6 bases). The V end was cut by 5 bases, the J end by 3 bases, with 20 bases between. Germline V lookup: CDR1 LNHDA, CDR2 SQIVND (reference sequence). The CDR3 consists of 16 residues. The CDR3 nucleotides read TGTGCCAGTAGTGCCGGGGGTCCGGGGGATTACTACGAGCAGTACTTC. This encodes CASSAGGPGDYYEQYF. The full variable domain, completed using reference TRBV19 and TRBJ2-7, is DGGITQSPKYLFRKEGQNVTLSCEQNLNHDAMYWYRQDPGQGLRLIYYSQIVNDFQKGDIAEGYSVSREKKESFPLTVTSAQKNPTAFYLCASSAGGPGDYYEQYFGPGTRLTVT.

The gene calls are TRBV6-5 and TRBJ2-6, with D tentatively TRBD1 (6 bases). The length of the CDR3 is 14 residues. In germline, CDR1 is MNHEY, CDR2 SVGAGI. V lost 6 bases and J lost 2, with 8 bases in between. The CDR3 sequence: CASRQGAGANVLTF. CDR3 sequence (DNA): TGTGCCAGCAGACAGGGAGCTGGGGCCAACGTCCTGACTTTC.

This clone was recorded only once. This chain uses TRBV4-1 with TRBJ2-7, with D possibly being TRBD2 (5 bases). CDR1 and CDR2 from the germline V gene are MGHRA and YSYEKL. The V and J ends lost 0 bases and 3 bases respectively, with 9 bases between them. The CDR3 consists of 14 residues. CDR3 coding DNA: TGCGCCAGCAGCCAAGATGAACTAGTCTACGAGCAGTACTTC. This translates into CASSQDELVYEQYF.

CDR3 bases: TGCAGCGTTGATGGGGCCACCGGGGAGCTGTTTTTT. Its translation: CSVDGATGELFF. The gene calls are TRBV29-1 and TRBJ2-2; maybe TRBD1 (5 bases). This CDR3 spans 12 amino acids. Trimming removed 3 bases from V and 4 bases from J, with 6 bases in between. Germline assignment: CDR1 SQVTM and CDR2 ANQGSEA.

This clone was observed a few times. CDR3 in amino acids: CASSDSKVPKRVNQPQHF. CDR3 bases: TGTGCCAGCAGTGACTCCAAGGTCCCGAAACGGGTTAATCAGCCCCAGCATTTT. The chain combines TRBV6-4 with TRBJ1-5; D is unclear. Germline CDR1 MRHNA, CDR2 SNTAGT. The CDR3 length is 18 residues. V shed 0 bases and J shed 4 bases, with 19 bases lying between them.

This chain links TRBV15 with TRBJ1-5, with 9 nucleotides matching TRBD1. J was trimmed by 7 bases and V by 5 bases; bases with no gene match: 6. This CDR3 is 14 amino acids long. The germline V gene has CDR1 LNHNV and CDR2 YYDKDF (reference sequence). CDR3 amino acids: CATSPGTGHQPQHF. The DNA of the CDR3 is TGTGCCACCAGCCCCGGGACAGGGCACCAGCCCCAGCATTTT.

The chain joins TRBV19 to TRBJ1-5, with D maybe TRBD1 (6 bases). This CDR3 comprises 13 residues. V lost 5 bases and J lost 4, with 9 bases in between. The germline V gene encodes CDR1 LNHDA and CDR2 SQIVND (reference sequence). The DNA of the CDR3 is TGTGCCAGTAGTTCACAGGGTAATCAGCCCCAGCATTTT. Its protein product is CASSSQGNQPQHF. Variable domain in full (rest from reference TRBV19 and TRBJ1-5): DGGITQSPKYLFRKEGQNVTLSCEQNLNHDAMYWYRQDPGQGLRLIYYSQIVNDFQKGDIAEGYSVSREKKESFPLTVTSAQKNPTAFYLCASSSQGNQPQHFGDGTRLSIL.

V usage is TRBV5-1 and J usage is TRBJ2-5, with 8 bases lining up with TRBD1. This CDR3 has 19 amino acids. Looked up from germline, CDR1 is SGHRS and CDR2 is YFSETQ. V trimming: 0 bases; J trimming: 1 base; junction bases outside the gene matches: 14. CDR3 sequence (DNA): TGCGCCAGCAGCTTGGCTCCCCAGCAGGGGGCGAGGCCCCAAGAGACCCAGTACTTC. This codes for CASSLAPQQGARPQETQYF.

This clone has a single count. The rearrangement uses TRBV7-8 and TRBJ2-3, with 13 bases lining up with TRBD2. The CDR3 extends over 16 amino acids. V trimming: 1 base; J trimming: 5 bases; junction bases outside the gene matches: 3. Germline V CDR1 and CDR2: SGHVS, FQNEAQ. The CDR3 bases are TGTGCCAGCAGCTTAGGACTAGCGGGGGGTAGAGATACGCAGTATTTT. It is translated as CASSLGLAGGRDTQYF.

The chain recombines TRBV5-4 with TRBJ2-1, with D perhaps matching TRBD2 (5 bases). Trimming shortened V by 3 bases and J by 7 bases, and 11 bases separated the two germline ends. This CDR3 comprises 13 residues. The germline CDR1 and CDR2 sequences are SGHNT and YYREEE (reference sequence). CDR3 nucleotides: TGTGCCAGCAGCTGGCCCCCGGGGAATGAGCAGTTCTTC. Its translation is CASSWPPGNEQFF. The whole variable domain, filled in from reference TRBV5-4 and TRBJ2-1, reads ETGVTQSPTHLIKTRGQQVTLRCSSQSGHNTVSWYQQALGQGPQFIFQYYREEENGRGNFPPRFSGLQFPNYSSELNVNALELDDSALYLCASSWPPGNEQFFGPGTRLTVL.

This chain links TRBV21-1 with TRBJ2-7; the table's TRBD1 call for D was not verified on the DNA. TRBV21-1 is an annotated pseudogene. The CDR3 runs 14 residues. In DNA form, the CDR3 reads TGTGCCAGCAGCAAAGGATTGGACAGGCCGGGGCAGTACGTC. Protein: CASSKGLDRPGQYV.

The chain combines TRBV11-3 with TRBJ2-1, with 8 nucleotides matching TRBD2. With V trimmed by 1 base and J by 9 bases, 8 bases remained unmatched. The CDR3 extends over 15 amino acids. In germline, CDR1 is SGHNT, CDR2 YENEEA. CDR3 region: CASSLGGGGMGEQFF. DNA of the CDR3: TGTGCCAGCAGCTTAGGAGGCGGGGGGATGGGTGAGCAGTTCTTC. Looking up the rest from reference TRBV11-3 and TRBJ2-1 gives the full variable domain: EAGVVQSPRYKIIEKKQPVAFWCNPISGHNTLYWYLQNLGQGPELLIRYENEEAVDDSQLPKDRFSAERLKGVDSTLKIQPAELGDSAVYLCASSLGGGGMGEQFFGPGTRLTVL.

The V call is TRBV13, the J call TRBJ1-1, with 9 bases identical to TRBD1. The CDR3 loop spans 18 amino acids. Germline loops: CDR1 PRHDT, CDR2 FYEKMQ (reference sequence). V lost 4 bases and J lost 1; bases outside the gene matches: 13. For the CDR3, the DNA is TGTGCCAGCAGCTGGCAAGCCGGGACAGGGATCCGGAACACTGAAGCTTTCTTT. Protein: CASSWQAGTGIRNTEAFF.

This chain connects TRBV28 to TRBJ2-7; TRBD1 agrees at 11 bases. V trimming: 6 bases; J trimming: 6 bases; junction bases outside the gene matches: 16. Per germline, CDR1 MDHEN and CDR2 SYDVKM. This CDR3 comprises 17 residues. CDR3 coding DNA: TGTGCCAGCAGCCCCTGGACAGGGGGCGAGGTACCACTCGAGCAGTACTTC. It encodes CASSPWTGGEVPLEQYF.

The chain uses TRBV5-1 and TRBJ2-1, with 8 nucleotides matching TRBD2. V shed 1 base and J 6 bases; nucleotides not matched to a gene: 9. The CDR3 has 16 amino acids. CDR1 and CDR2 (germline): SGHRS, YFSETQ. The CDR3 protein is CASSLIPGGPLNEQFF. CDR3 sequence (DNA): TGCGCCAGCAGCTTGATACCGGGGGGGCCCCTCAATGAGCAGTTCTTC.

This chain uses TRBV19 with TRBJ2-5, with TRBD1 matching over 8 bases. V was pared by 5 bases and J by 5 bases, with 7 bases of the junction left unmatched. Germline CDR1 is LNHDA and CDR2 is SQIVND (reference sequence). The CDR3 runs 14 residues. In DNA, the CDR3 is TGTGCCAGTAGTGCCGGACAGGGTAGGGAGACCCAGTACTTC. Its protein is CASSAGQGRETQYF.

The chain couples TRBV29-1 to TRBJ1-2; D is unresolved. Trimming took off 4 bases at V and 2 bases at J, with 11 bases between the two ends. The CDR3 sequence is 13 residues long. Germline lookup yields CDR1 SQVTM and CDR2 ANQGSEA. As DNA, the CDR3 is TGCAGCGTTGTTGGGCGCTTCAACTATGGCTACACCTTC. Its translation is CSVVGRFNYGYTF. The variable domain in full, with the rest retrieved from reference TRBV29-1 and TRBJ1-2, is SAVISQKPSRDICQRGTSLTIQCQVDSQVTMMFWYRQQPGQSLTLIATANQGSEATYESGFVIDKFPISRPNLTFSTLTVSNMSPEDSSIYLCSVVGRFNYGYTFGSGTRLTVV.

The V and J genes are TRBV19 and TRBJ1-1, with a possible D match to TRBD1 (6 bases). Looked up from germline, CDR1 is LNHDA and CDR2 is SQIVND (reference sequence). The V end lost 9 bases, the J end lost 4 bases, and 18 bases lay between the germline ends. The CDR3 length is 14 residues. In DNA form, the CDR3 reads TGTGCCAGCACACCGTGGGGGCGAGGCACTGAAGCTTTCTTT. Protein sequence: CASTPWGRGTEAFF.

This rearrangement joins TRBV28 to TRBJ2-7; D might be TRBD2 (5 bases). The CDR3 is made up of 15 amino acids. The germline V and J ends were trimmed by 2 bases and 1 base, with 12 bases remaining between them. The germline V gene encodes CDR1 MDHEN and CDR2 SYDVKM. DNA for the CDR3: TGTGCCAGCAGTTTACTAGCTCGAGGATCCTACGAGCAGTACTTC. Amino acid sequence: CASSLLARGSYEQYF. Based on the CDR3 plus reference TRBV28 and TRBJ2-7, the full variable domain is DVKVTQSSRYLVKRTGEKVFLECVQDMDHENMFWYRQDPGLGLRLIYFSYDVKMKEKGDIPEGYSVSREKKERFSLILESASTNQTSMYLCASSLLARGSYEQYFGPGTRLTVT.

This clone occurred once. This chain joins TRBV11-2 and TRBJ2-7; TRBD1 matches 7 bases. With 2 bases clipped from V and 6 bases from J, the junction kept 4 bases outside the gene matches. Germline V gives CDR1 SGHAT, CDR2 FQNNGV. The CDR3 loop spans 13 amino acids. This CDR3 reads CASSLRGPSEQYF. The CDR3 nucleotides are TGTGCCAGCAGCTTAAGGGGGCCTAGCGAGCAGTACTTC. The full variable domain, in which reference TRBV11-2 and TRBJ2-7 provide the parts outside the CDR3, is EAGVAQSPRYKIIEKRQSVAFWCNPISGHATLYWYQQILGQGPKLLIQFQNNGVVDDSQLPKDRFSAERLKGVDSTLKIQPAKLEDSAVYLCASSLRGPSEQYFGPGTRLTVT.

The V call is TRBV18, the J call TRBJ2-1, with TRBD2 matching over 10 bases. The CDR3 has 15 residues. J was trimmed by 8 bases and V by 1 base; bases with no gene match: 5. CDR1 KGHSH and CDR2 LQKENI come from the germline V gene. CDR3 sequence: CASSPLSGGADEQFF. DNA for the CDR3: TGTGCCAGCTCACCACTCAGCGGGGGGGCCGATGAGCAGTTCTTC.

J is TRBJ2-2 and V is TRBV4-1, with D tentatively TRBD1 (5 bases). The germline gives CDR1 MGHRA, CDR2 YSYEKL. The germline V and J ends were trimmed by 5 bases and 4 bases, with 14 bases remaining between them. CDR3 length: 15 residues. The chain's CDR3 is CASSTRQIRTGELFF. The DNA of the CDR3 is TGCGCCAGCAGCACCCGACAGATCCGCACCGGGGAGCTGTTTTTT.

The chain carries TRBV28 and TRBJ1-5; D is unresolved. Germline assignment: CDR1 MDHEN and CDR2 SYDVKM. This CDR3 comprises 14 residues. Trimming took 6 bases from V and 1 from J, leaving 10 bases between them. The DNA for the CDR3 is TGTGCCAGCAGGTTGTATAGCAGCAATCAGCCCCAGCATTTT. It specifies CASRLYSSNQPQHF.

The chain links TRBV9 to TRBJ2-5; TRBD1 agrees at 8 bases. After removal of 3 bases from V and 5 bases from J, the junction contained 15 bases not matched to a gene. Germline CDR1 and CDR2: SGDLS and YYNGEE. CDR3 length equals 17 residues. This chain's CDR3 is CASSADPGRGLVETQYF. In DNA, the CDR3 is TGTGCCAGCAGCGCCGACCCCGGCAGGGGGCTGGTTGAGACCCAGTACTTC.

Comments on this clone: Compared with germline, one end of the junction differs, possibly owing to a read error. The chain is built from TRBV19 and TRBJ2-4; 8 nucleotides match TRBD2. Germline CDR1 and CDR2: LNHDA and SQIVND (reference sequence). The CDR3 has 15 amino acids. Written as DNA, the CDR3 is TGTGCCAGTAGCCCGGGCGGGGGGCCGAAAAGCATTCAGTACTTC. Protein product: CASSPGGGPKSIQYF.

The chain is built from TRBV11-2 and TRBJ2-5, with 8 bases that match TRBD1. The ends lost 5 bases at V and 2 bases at J; junction bases unmatched: 10. This CDR3 contains 16 residues. The germline V gene encodes CDR1 SGHAT and CDR2 FQNNGV. CDR3 sequence (DNA): TGTGCCAGCAGCCTCCTCCTTGGACAGGGACAAGAGACCCAGTACTTC. Encoded protein: CASSLLLGQGQETQYF.

This clone has only a few counts. V usage is TRBV9 and J usage is TRBJ1-6, with a possible D match to TRBD1 (6 bases). This CDR3 comprises 15 residues. Germline V gives CDR1 SGDLS, CDR2 YYNGEE. Trimming removed 0 bases at V and 6 bases at J, with 10 bases between. The CDR3 DNA is TGTGCCAGCAGCGTAGGGGAGACAGGTAATTCACCCCTCCACTTT. It yields the protein CASSVGETGNSPLHF.